The 11 T cell receptor beta chains below all came from one sample that was sequenced in a study of cytomegalovirus exposure and HLA in healthy donors. The PCR was carried out with 60 Vbeta primers and 13 Jbeta primers. Sequencing was performed with immunoSEQ multiplex PCR; in TCRdb, only in-frame clones are kept and a portion is missing. The table records approximately 100,000 clones, around three quarters of them present only once. Sequenced input: PBMCs. Source of these receptors: a female donor in good health and CMV-seropositive.

This chain joins TRBV7-8 and TRBJ1-5, with 7 bases fitting TRBD1. This CDR3 contains 15 residues. In germline, CDR1 is SGHVS, CDR2 FQNEAQ. J was trimmed by 5 bases and V by 5 bases; bases with no gene match: 9. CDR3 sequence: CASSIFRDRDQPQHF. The DNA of the CDR3 is TGTGCCAGCAGCATATTCCGGGACAGAGATCAGCCCCAGCATTTT.

This clone was counted once. The rearrangement joins TRBV6-1 to TRBJ1-2, with TRBD1 matching 9 bases. The CDR3 has 14 amino acids. CDR1 is MNHNS and CDR2 is SASEGT in the germline V gene. V lost 0 bases, J lost 8 bases, and 4 bases stayed unmatched. The CDR3 is CASSEARQGGGYTF. The CDR3 DNA reads TGTGCCAGCAGTGAAGCAAGACAGGGGGGCGGCTACACCTTC.

J is TRBJ1-6 and V is TRBV5-1; no clear D. The CDR3 covers 16 residues. V was cut by 0 bases and J by 3 bases, with 10 bases left in between. Germline V gives CDR1 SGHRS, CDR2 YFSETQ. The CDR3 loop reads CASSLVETIYNSPLHF. The CDR3 DNA follows: TGCGCCAGCAGCTTGGTAGAGACAATCTATAATTCACCCCTCCACTTT.

This clone has only a few counts. The CDR3 protein is CAIRLTGVLADTQYF. CDR3 sequence (DNA): TGTGCCATCCGCCTAACGGGGGTTCTCGCAGATACGCAGTATTTT. V gene TRBV10-3 combines with J gene TRBJ2-3, with D possibly TRBD2 on 6 matching bases. Germline V gene sequence: CDR1 ENHRY, CDR2 SYGVKD. The CDR3 contains 15 residues. Trimming stripped 8 bases from V and 4 bases from J, with 19 bases between.

The CDR3 loop is CAWSVWRHEQYF. The CDR3 coding sequence is TGTGCCTGGAGTGTATGGAGGCACGAGCAGTACTTC. The chain joins TRBV30 to TRBJ2-7; D might be TRBD2 (5 bases). Germline V CDR1 and CDR2: GTSNPN, SVGIG (reference sequence). The CDR3 has 12 residues. The V gene lost 0 bases and the J gene lost 5 bases, with 8 bases spanning the gap.

This clone was counted only a few times. This chain joins TRBV2 and TRBJ1-1, with 8 bases aligning to TRBD1. J lost 3 bases, V lost 6 bases, and 9 bases had no gene match. This CDR3 is 15 amino acids long. CDR1 is SNHLY and CDR2 is FYNNEI in the germline V gene. The CDR3 spells CASRLDRGWDTEAFF. In DNA, the CDR3 is TGTGCCAGCAGACTCGACAGGGGATGGGACACTGAAGCTTTCTTT.

The chain's CDR3 is CASSELDRFYNEQFF. The CDR3 nucleotides read TGTGCCAGCAGCGAATTAGACAGGTTCTACAATGAGCAGTTCTTC. The chain has TRBV11-2 and TRBJ2-1; D perhaps matches TRBD1 (6 bases). Trimming stripped 5 bases from V and 3 bases from J, with 14 bases between. This CDR3 spans 15 amino acids. Germline CDR1 SGHAT, CDR2 FQNNGV.

The chain employs TRBV19 and TRBJ2-1; 9 nucleotides agree with TRBD1. In germline, CDR1 is LNHDA, CDR2 SQIVND (reference sequence). This CDR3 region has 16 residues. Trimming cost V 3 bases and J 7 bases; bases outside gene matches: 10. The CDR3, as DNA: TGTGCCAGTAGTATCCGGGGGACAGGGAGGGAGAATGAGCAGTTCTTC. Residues: CASSIRGTGRENEQFF. The entire variable domain, with the rest obtained from reference TRBV19 and TRBJ2-1, is as follows: DGGITQSPKYLFRKEGQNVTLSCEQNLNHDAMYWYRQDPGQGLRLIYYSQIVNDFQKGDIAEGYSVSREKKESFPLTVTSAQKNPTAFYLCASSIRGTGRENEQFFGPGTRLTVL.

This chain links TRBV2 with TRBJ2-3, with 8 bases lining up with TRBD2. Germline values: CDR1 SNHLY, CDR2 FYNNEI. This CDR3 is built from 14 residues. The V gene end was trimmed by 10 bases and the J gene end by 2 bases; junction bases not matched to a gene: 8. CDR3 sequence reads: CATQREPSTDTQYF. DNA of the CDR3: TGTGCCACCCAGCGGGAGCCCTCCACAGATACGCAGTATTTT.

Points on this clone: The junction shows a germline mismatch at one end, possibly a read error. The chain has TRBV29-1 and TRBJ1-3; a weak D match, TRBD1 (5 bases). CDR3 length equals 13 residues. Germline V gene lookup returns CDR1 SQVTM and CDR2 ANQGSEA. The CDR3 is CSVEDRSGNTIYF. DNA of the CDR3: TGCAGCGTCGAAGACAGAAGTGGAAACACCATATATTTT.

The J gene is TRBJ2-3, the V gene TRBV4-1, with TRBD2 as a possible D gene (5 bases). From germline, CDR1 is MGHRA and CDR2 YSYEKL. This CDR3 has 14 amino acids. The V and J ends lost 1 base and 4 bases respectively, with 9 bases between them. The DNA for the CDR3 is TGCGCCAGCAGCCAAGCCAGCGGACCAGATACGCAGTATTTT. Its protein product is CASSQASGPDTQYF.